This record covers a single T cell receptor beta chain. The antigen remains unidentified. The sample comes from a study of T cell responses to AZD1222 COVID-19 vaccine. The study's findings and limits: Donors were chiefly white British, with a greater number of females, and clonal diversity was perhaps underestimated. Only a handful of AZD1222 recipients were seropositive at baseline. It was only after the peak T cell response that any repertoires were sampled.

The table came from immunoSEQ multiplex PCR; TCRdb's copy has only in-frame clones and leaves some out. The sample holds 150,000 to 250,000 clones, roughly 92% seen once. The CDR3 contains 17 residues. The J segment lost 0 bases and the V segment lost 4 bases, leaving 7 bases of the junction unmatched. CDR1 and CDR2 (germline): MDHEN, SYDVKM. This TCR came from an adult who received the AZD1222 COVID-19 vaccine. V and J are TRBV28 and TRBJ2-3, with TRBD2 identical over 10 bases. Sample: peripheral blood, taken 28 days after the second AZD1222 dose. Here the CDR3 reads CASSSPSGGGSTDTQYF. The CDR3 nucleotides read TGTGCCAGCAGTTCCCCCAGCGGGGGGGGGAGCACAGATACGCAGTATTTT.